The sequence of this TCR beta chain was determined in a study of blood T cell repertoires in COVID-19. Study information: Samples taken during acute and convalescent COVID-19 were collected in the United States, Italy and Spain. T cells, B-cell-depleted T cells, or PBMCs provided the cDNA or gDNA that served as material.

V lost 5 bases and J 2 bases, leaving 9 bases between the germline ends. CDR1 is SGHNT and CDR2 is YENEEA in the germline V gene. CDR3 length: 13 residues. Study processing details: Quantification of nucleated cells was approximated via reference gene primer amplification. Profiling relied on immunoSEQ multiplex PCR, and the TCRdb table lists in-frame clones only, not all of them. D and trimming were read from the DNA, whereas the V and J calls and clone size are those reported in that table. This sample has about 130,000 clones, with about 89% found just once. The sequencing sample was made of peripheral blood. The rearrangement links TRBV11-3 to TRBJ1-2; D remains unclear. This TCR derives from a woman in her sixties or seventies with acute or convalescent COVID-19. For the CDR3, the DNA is TGTGCCAGCAGCAATTCAGTCAACTATGGCTACACCTTC. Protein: CASSNSVNYGYTF. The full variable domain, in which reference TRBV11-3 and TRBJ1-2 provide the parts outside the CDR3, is EAGVVQSPRYKIIEKKQPVAFWCNPISGHNTLYWYLQNLGQGPELLIRYENEEAVDDSQLPKDRFSAERLKGVDSTLKIQPAELGDSAVYLCASSNSVNYGYTFGSGTRLTVV.